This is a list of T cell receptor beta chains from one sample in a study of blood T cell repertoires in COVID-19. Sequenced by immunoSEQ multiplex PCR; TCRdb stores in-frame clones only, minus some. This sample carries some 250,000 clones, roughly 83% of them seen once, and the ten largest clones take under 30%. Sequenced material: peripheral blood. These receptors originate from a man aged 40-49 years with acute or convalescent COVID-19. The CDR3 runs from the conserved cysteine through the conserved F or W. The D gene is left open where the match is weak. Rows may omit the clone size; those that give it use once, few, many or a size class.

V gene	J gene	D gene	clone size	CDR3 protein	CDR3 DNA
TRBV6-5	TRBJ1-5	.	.	CASNQDTDQPQHF	TGTGCCAGCAATCAGGACACGGATCAGCCCCAGCATTTT
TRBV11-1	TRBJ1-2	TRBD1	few	CASSPGQTNYGYTF	TGTGCCAGCAGCCCGGGACAGACTAACTATGGCTACACCTTC
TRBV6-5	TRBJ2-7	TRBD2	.	CASSKLAGTYEQYF	TGTGCCAGCAGTAAACTAGCGGGGACCTACGAGCAGTACTTC
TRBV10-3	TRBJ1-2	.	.	CAISLGGLKYGYTF	TGTGCCATCAGCCTCGGCGGACTCAAGTATGGCTACACCTTC
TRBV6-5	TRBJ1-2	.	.	CASSYSSSGDGYTF	TGTGCCAGCAGTTACTCGTCTTCAGGGGATGGCTACACCTTC
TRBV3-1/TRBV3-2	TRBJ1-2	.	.	CASSQRRGEGYTF	TGTGCCAGCAGCCAGAGGAGGGGTGAAGGCTACACCTTC
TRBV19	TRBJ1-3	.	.	CASSVQATGNTIYF	TGTGCCAGTAGTGTCCAGGCGACTGGAAACACCATATATTTT
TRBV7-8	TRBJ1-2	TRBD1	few	CASSPERQGAKGGYTF	TGTGCCAGCAGCCCAGAAAGACAGGGGGCGAAGGGTGGCTACACCTTC
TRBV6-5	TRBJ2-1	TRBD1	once	CASSSGTGSYNEQFF	TGTGCCAGCAGTTCCGGGACAGGGTCCTACAATGAGCAGTTCTTC
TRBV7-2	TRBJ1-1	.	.	CASSLVSGTEAFF	TGTGCCAGCAGCTTAGTATCGGGGACTGAAGCTTTCTTT
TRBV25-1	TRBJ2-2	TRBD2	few	CASTGTSGRVSTGELFF	TGTGCCAGCACAGGGACTAGCGGGAGAGTGAGCACCGGGGAGCTGTTTTTT
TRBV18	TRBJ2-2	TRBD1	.	CASSPDIGTGSFFTGELFF	TGTGCCAGCTCACCAGACATCGGGACAGGGAGTTTTTTCACCGGGGAGCTGTTTTTT
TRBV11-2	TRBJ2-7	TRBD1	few	CASSLGQGVEQYF	TGTGCCAGCAGCTTGGGACAGGGAGTCGAGCAGTACTTC
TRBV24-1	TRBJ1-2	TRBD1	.	CATSDSRTGGIYGYTF	TGTGCCACCAGTGATTCAAGGACAGGGGGCATCTATGGCTACACCTTC
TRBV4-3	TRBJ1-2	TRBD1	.	CASSQGQGAYGYTF	TGCGCCAGCAGCCAAGGACAGGGGGCGTATGGCTACACCTTC
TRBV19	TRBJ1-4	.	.	CASSIRQATNEKLFF	TGTGCCAGTAGTATTCGACAGGCAACTAATGAAAAACTGTTTTTT
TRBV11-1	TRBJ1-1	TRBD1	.	CASSSDRFTEAFF	TGTGCCAGCAGCTCGGACAGGTTCACTGAAGCTTTCTTT
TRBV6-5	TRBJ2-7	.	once	CASSQTGRLSYEQYF	TGTGCCAGCAGTCAGACAGGGAGGTTGTCCTACGAGCAGTACTTC
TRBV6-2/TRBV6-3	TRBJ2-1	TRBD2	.	CASSSFAGAGNEQFF	TGTGCCAGCAGTTCCTTCGCGGGAGCAGGGAATGAGCAGTTCTTC
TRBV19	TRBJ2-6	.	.	CASSAQASGANVLTF	TGTGCCAGTAGTGCACAGGCTTCTGGGGCCAACGTCCTGACTTTC
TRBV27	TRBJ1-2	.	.	CASRAWAGDHGYTF	TGTGCCAGCAGGGCATGGGCAGGGGACCATGGCTACACCTTC
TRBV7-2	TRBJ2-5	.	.	CASSLDLNGVGETQYF	TGTGCCAGCAGCTTAGATCTAAACGGGGTAGGAGAGACCCAGTACTTC
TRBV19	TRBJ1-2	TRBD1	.	CASTHGTGHTYGYTF	TGTGCCAGTACCCATGGGACAGGGCACACCTATGGCTACACCTTC
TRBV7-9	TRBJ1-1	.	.	CASSPSGGNTEAFF	TGTGCCAGCAGCCCCTCGGGGGGGAACACTGAAGCTTTCTTT
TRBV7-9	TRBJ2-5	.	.	CASLDLKSATETQYF	TGTGCCAGCCTCGACCTAAAGAGCGCCACGGAGACCCAGTACTTC
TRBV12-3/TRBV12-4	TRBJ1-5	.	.	CASSTHLVGPQHF	TGTGCCAGCAGTACACACCTCGTTGGGCCCCAGCATTTT
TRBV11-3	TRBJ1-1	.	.	CASSQGGGREAFF	TGTGCCAGCAGCCAAGGGGGGGGCCGTGAAGCTTTCTTT
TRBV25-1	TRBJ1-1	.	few	CASRQDNSNTEAFF	TGTGCCAGCAGACAGGACAACTCTAACACTGAAGCTTTCTTT
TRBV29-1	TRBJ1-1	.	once	CSVADRLQTEAFF	TGCAGCGTTGCAGACAGGCTACAGACTGAAGCTTTCTTT
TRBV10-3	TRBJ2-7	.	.	CAIKDSTYEQYF	TGTGCCATCAAGGACAGTACCTACGAGCAGTACTTC
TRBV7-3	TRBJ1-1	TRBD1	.	CASSLQGDTEAFF	TGTGCCAGCAGCCTTCAGGGGGACACTGAAGCTTTCTTT
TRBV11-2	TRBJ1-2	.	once	CASSPGQYEGYTF	TGTGCCAGCAGCCCTGGACAGTACGAGGGCTACACCTTC
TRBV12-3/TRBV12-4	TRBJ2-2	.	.	CASSFWEAGELFF	TGTGCCAGCAGTTTTTGGGAGGCCGGGGAGCTGTTTTTT
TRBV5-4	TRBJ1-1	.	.	CASSPGAGAYEAFF	TGTGCCAGCAGCCCCGGGGCAGGGGCGTACGAAGCTTTCTTT
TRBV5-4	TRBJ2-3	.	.	CASSLYLSGVTDTQYF	TGTGCCAGCAGCTTGTACCTAAGCGGTGTCACAGATACGCAGTATTTT
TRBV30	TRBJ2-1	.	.	CAWSTAGSLYNEQFF	TGTGCCTGGAGTACGGCGGGATCACTGTACAATGAGCAGTTCTTC
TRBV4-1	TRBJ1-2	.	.	CASSQEHRDPANYGYTF	TGCGCCAGCAGCCAAGAACACAGGGATCCAGCTAACTATGGCTACACCTTC
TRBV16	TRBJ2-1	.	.	CASSRQSTGMTNNEQFF	TGTGCCAGCAGCCGACAGAGCACCGGAATGACAAACAATGAGCAGTTCTTC
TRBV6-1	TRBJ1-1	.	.	CASSEVGAEAFF	TGTGCCAGCAGTGAAGTGGGAGCCGAAGCTTTCTTT
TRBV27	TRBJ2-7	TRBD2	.	CASSLSAGAYEQYF	TGTGCCAGCAGTTTATCTGCGGGGGCCTACGAGCAGTACTTC
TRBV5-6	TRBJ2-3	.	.	CASSSGLSKNTDTQYF	TGTGCCAGCAGCTCGGGACTTTCTAAAAACACAGATACGCAGTATTTT
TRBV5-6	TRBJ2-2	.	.	CASSLGQFRGELFF	TGTGCCAGCAGCTTGGGACAATTCAGGGGGGAGCTGTTTTTT
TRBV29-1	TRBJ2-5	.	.	CSVELQETQYF	TGCAGCGTTGAACTCCAAGAGACCCAGTACTTC
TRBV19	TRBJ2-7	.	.	CASSDITYEQYF	TGTGCCAGTTCGGACATTACCTACGAGCAGTACTTC
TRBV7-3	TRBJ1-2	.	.	CASSLERVNYGYTF	TGTGCCAGCAGCTTAGAGAGGGTTAACTATGGCTACACCTTC
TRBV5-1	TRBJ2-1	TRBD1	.	CASSPETGAPRNEQFF	TGCGCCAGCAGCCCAGAAACAGGGGCCCCTCGGAATGAGCAGTTCTTC
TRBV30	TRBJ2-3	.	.	CAWSVPGLGTDTQYF	TGTGCCTGGAGTGTTCCGGGACTTGGCACAGATACGCAGTATTTT
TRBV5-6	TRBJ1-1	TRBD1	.	CASSHDRGLMNTEAFF	TGTGCCAGCAGCCACGACAGGGGCCTGATGAACACTGAAGCTTTCTTT
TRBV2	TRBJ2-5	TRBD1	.	CASSGQGRETQYF	TGTGCCAGCAGTGGACAGGGTCGGGAGACCCAGTACTTC
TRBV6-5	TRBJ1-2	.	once	CASSSRFGNYGYTF	TGTGCCAGCAGTTCGCGCTTCGGTAACTATGGCTACACCTTC
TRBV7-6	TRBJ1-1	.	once	CASSPWGGNTEAFF	TGTGCCAGCTCACCATGGGGGGGGAACACTGAAGCTTTCTTT
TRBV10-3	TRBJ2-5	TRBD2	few	CAIRTGQSTSGTQETQYF	TGTGCCATCAGGACGGGACAAAGCACTAGCGGGACTCAAGAGACCCAGTACTTC
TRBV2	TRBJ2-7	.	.	CASSEVGQGGEQYF	TGTGCCAGCAGTGAAGTTGGTCAGGGTGGCGAGCAGTACTTC
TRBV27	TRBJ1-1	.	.	CASSFRDKGRAFF	TGTGCCAGCAGTTTCCGGGACAAGGGCAGGGCTTTCTTT
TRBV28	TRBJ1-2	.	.	CASSLWAGPYGYTF	TGTGCCAGCAGTTTATGGGCAGGGCCCTATGGCTACACCTTC